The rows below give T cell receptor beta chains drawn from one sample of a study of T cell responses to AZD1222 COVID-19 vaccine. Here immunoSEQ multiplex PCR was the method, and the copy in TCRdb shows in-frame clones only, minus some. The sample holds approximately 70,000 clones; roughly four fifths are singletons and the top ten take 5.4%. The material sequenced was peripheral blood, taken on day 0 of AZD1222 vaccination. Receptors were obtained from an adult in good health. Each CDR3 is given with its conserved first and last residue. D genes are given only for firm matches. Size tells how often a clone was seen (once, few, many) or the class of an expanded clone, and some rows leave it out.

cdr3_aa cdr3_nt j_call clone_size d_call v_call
CASSIFGNTEAFF TGTGCCAGTAGTATATTCGGGAACACTGAAGCTTTCTTT TRBJ1-1 . . TRBV19
CASSSQRTSEQYF TGTGCCAGCAGCTCCCAACGGACGAGTGAGCAGTACTTC TRBJ2-7 . . TRBV13
CAISRQGEQYF TGTGCCATCAGTCGCCAGGGCGAGCAGTACTTC TRBJ2-7 . . TRBV10-3
CASSNGQGSYEQYF TGTGCCAGCAGTAACGGACAGGGCTCCTACGAGCAGTACTTC TRBJ2-7 . TRBD1 TRBV6-2/TRBV6-3
CASSSPLITSGEYNEQFF TGTGCCAGCAGTTCCCCATTAATAACTAGCGGGGAGTACAATGAGCAGTTCTTC TRBJ2-1 . TRBD2 TRBV6-2/TRBV6-3
CATSNPGPGNYGYTF TGTGCCACCAGCAATCCAGGTCCAGGGAACTATGGCTACACCTTC TRBJ1-2 . . TRBV15
CASSTGTVETGELFF TGTGCCAGCTCCACCGGGACGGTAGAAACCGGGGAGCTGTTTTTT TRBJ2-2 . . TRBV2
CASSQDFVRGGETQYF TGTGCCAGCAGCCAAGATTTCGTGAGGGGCGGAGAGACCCAGTACTTC TRBJ2-5 . . TRBV3-1/TRBV3-2
CASSGTAGINQPQHF TGTGCCAGCAGCGGGACAGCGGGGATCAATCAGCCCCAGCATTTT TRBJ1-5 . TRBD1 TRBV2
CASNDRAGQGNQPQHF TGTGCCAGCAACGACAGGGCAGGGCAGGGCAATCAGCCCCAGCATTTT TRBJ1-5 . TRBD1 TRBV2
CASSLALNTEAFF TGTGCCAGCAGCCTGGCGCTGAACACTGAAGCTTTCTTT TRBJ1-1 . . TRBV4-2
CASLARDRGLCTDTQYF TGTGCCAGCCTCGCTAGGGACAGGGGCTTATGCACAGATACGCAGTATTTT TRBJ2-3 . TRBD1 TRBV6-4
CASSQVIADYGYTF TGCGCCAGCAGCCAAGTCATCGCTGACTATGGCTACACCTTC TRBJ1-2 . . TRBV4-3
CASSLVSGKGTNEKLFF TGTGCCAGCAGCTTGGTTTCGGGAAAAGGAACTAATGAAAAACTGTTTTTT TRBJ1-4 . . TRBV5-8
CASSEGGGNQPQHF TGCGCCAGCAGTGAGGGGGGAGGCAATCAGCCCCAGCATTTT TRBJ1-5 . . TRBV10-2
CASSLRRILYEQYF TGTGCCAGCAGCTTACGTCGGATTTTATACGAGCAGTACTTC TRBJ2-7 . . TRBV7-8
CASSLFNGEGQGNEQFF TGTGCCAGCAGTTTATTCAACGGGGAGGGACAGGGAAATGAGCAGTTCTTC TRBJ2-1 . TRBD1 TRBV27
CASTPLGGNSPLHF TGTGCCAGCACCCCCCTGGGCGGAAATTCACCCCTCCACTTT TRBJ1-6 few . TRBV6-5
CASSYNSGTGGYEQYF TGTGCCAGCAGTTACAATTCCGGGACAGGAGGCTACGAGCAGTACTTC TRBJ2-7 . TRBD1 TRBV6-2/TRBV6-3
CASKEDSPLHF TGTGCCAGCAAGGAAGATTCACCCCTCCACTTT TRBJ1-6 . . TRBV2
CASSPTRAETQYF TGTGCCAGCAGCCCAACGAGGGCGGAGACCCAGTACTTC TRBJ2-5 . . TRBV7-3
CAISGGGQGSGQETQYF TGTGCCATCAGTGGAGGGGGACAGGGTTCTGGCCAAGAGACCCAGTACTTC TRBJ2-5 . TRBD1 TRBV10-3
CASSLAVTYEQYF TGCGCCAGCAGCTTGGCTGTTACCTACGAGCAGTACTTC TRBJ2-7 . . TRBV5-1